This T cell receptor beta chain emerged from a study of cytomegalovirus exposure and HLA in healthy donors. Findings and limits, study-wide: Clonal expansion was found to be greater in HLA-associated TCR beta chains than in equally common others in a later analysis. Sequencing had likely introduced a cluster of highly shared sequence variants as an artifact. Associated with cytomegalovirus, according to the listing, were around 170 TCR beta chains.

This clone was seen a handful of times. What it binds is not known. The PCR contained 60 Vbeta and 13 Jbeta primers. Measured with immunoSEQ multiplex PCR; TCRdb has only the in-frame clones, and not every one. The sample has about 140,000 clones, about three quarters seen once; the top ten hold over 1%. The sample taken for sequencing was PBMCs. The TCR was taken from a woman aged 40 to 50 in good health and CMV-seronegative.

The CDR3 here is CASSSQGQGFRGYTF. As DNA, the CDR3 is TGTGCCAGCAGCTCCCAAGGACAGGGCTTTAGAGGCTACACCTTC. This chain joins TRBV7-8 and TRBJ1-2; 8 bases match TRBD1. V trimming: 4 bases; J trimming: 8 bases; junction bases outside the gene matches: 12. The CDR3 has 15 residues. Germline CDR1 and CDR2: SGHVS and FQNEAQ.